This TCR beta chain appears in the sequencing data of a study of PD-L1 blockade in urothelial cancer. The wider study: Blood underwent analysis 3 weeks (second dose) and 6 weeks after treatment began.

Time point denoted: pretreatment peripheral blood. Some clones are missing from TCRdb's copy, which holds only in-frame ones; the method was immunoSEQ multiplex PCR. This repertoire shows approximately 52,000 clones, around 80% found once; its top ten account for 3.5% to 4.5%. V was shortened by 5 bases and J by 5 bases, with 12 bases between the two germline ends. CDR3 length: 13 amino acids. CDR1 is SGHTA, CDR2 FQGTGA, per germline. The sample in question was PBMCs, obtained around atezolizumab (anti-PD-L1) treatment. The sequence came from a man in his 70s with urothelial cancer. The chain uses TRBV7-3 and TRBJ2-5, with D possibly TRBD1 on 5 matching bases. In DNA, the CDR3 is TGTGCCAGCAGCAGGGGTCCCGGCGAGACCCAGTACTTC. Its protein is CASSRGPGETQYF.